This T cell receptor (beta chain) originates from a study of blood T cell repertoires in COVID-19. Study summary: Samples came from the United States, Italy and Spain, spanning acute and convalescent COVID-19. PBMCs, B-cell-depleted T cells, or T cells were the source of the cDNA or gDNA that made up the material.

Germline-derived CDR1 and CDR2 are GTSNPN and SVGIG (reference sequence). The CDR3 has 14 residues. The J segment lost 5 bases and the V segment lost 7 bases, leaving 12 bases of the junction unmatched. Here immunoSEQ multiplex PCR was the method, and the copy in TCRdb shows in-frame clones only, minus some. The sample carries under 250,000 clones, 80% to 85% recorded once. The source is a man aged 50-59 years with active or convalescent COVID-19. Sequencing used peripheral blood. This chain connects TRBV30 to TRBJ2-5, with 8 positions matching TRBD1. The CDR3 protein is CAYTQGDFGETQYF. DNA of the CDR3: TGTGCCTATACACAGGGGGATTTTGGGGAGACCCAGTACTTC.